The sequence of this TCR beta chain was determined in a study of blood T cells in healthy people across ages. Study background: For every two T cells, template switching captured about one barcoded beta molecule.

V lost 0 bases and J lost 0, with 12 bases in between. Germline assignment: CDR1 DFQATT and CDR2 SNEGSKA (reference sequence). This CDR3 is 16 amino acids long. A second PCR, run for about 7 to 11 cycles, used a sample-barcoded 5' primer plus a J-beta primer mix. Each cDNA was tagged by a template-switch adaptor containing 12 random nucleotides. TCRdb re-called the 5' RACE reads through MiXCR, storing one row per CDR3 protein. The sample lists roughly 1.5 million distinct CDR3 sequences; roughly two fifths were seen once. Findings and caveats of the study: There was no known CMV status for donors, so expanded clonotype changes were possibly confounded.

Notes on this clonotype: Its antigen is not identified.

The sample consisted of blood. This clonotype originated in a young woman in good health. The rearrangement uses TRBV20-1 and TRBJ1-5; D is perhaps TRBD1 (5 bases). CDR3 residues: CSARDGGGFSNQPQHF. In nucleotides, the CDR3 is TGCAGTGCTAGAGATGGGGGGGGGTTTAGCAATCAGCCCCAGCATTTT.